The sequence of this T cell receptor (beta chain) was determined in a study of CD8 T cells in Susac syndrome. Whole-study results and caveats: The study's TCR sequencing and HLA analysis drew on a certain number of individuals. That number was acknowledged as relatively small.

Germline lookup yields CDR1 SNHLY and CDR2 FYNNEI. V gave up 6 bases and J gave up 2 bases, with 8 bases separating them. This CDR3 comprises 12 residues. A word on this clonotype: What it binds is unknown.

In contrast to the negatively isolated CD8+ and CD4+ T cells, TEMRA cells were FACS-enriched. Reverse transcription of about 0.5 to 1 ug RNA used random hexamers. TCR beta CDR3 was amplified by immunoSEQ multiplex PCR. This amplification extended across 54 Vbeta and 13 Jbeta segments. TCRdb called the immunoSEQ multiplex PCR reads again in MiXCR, with one record for every CDR3 protein. The table includes approximately 120,000 distinct CDR3 sequences, approximately 93% detected once. The source material was CD8+ T cells from PBMCs. This receptor was obtained from a human donor with multiple sclerosis. This chain joins TRBV2 and TRBJ2-7; no clear D. The CDR3 DNA follows: TGTGCCAGCAGGGGCCCCCCCTACGAGCAGTACGTC. Translation: CASRGPPYEQYV.